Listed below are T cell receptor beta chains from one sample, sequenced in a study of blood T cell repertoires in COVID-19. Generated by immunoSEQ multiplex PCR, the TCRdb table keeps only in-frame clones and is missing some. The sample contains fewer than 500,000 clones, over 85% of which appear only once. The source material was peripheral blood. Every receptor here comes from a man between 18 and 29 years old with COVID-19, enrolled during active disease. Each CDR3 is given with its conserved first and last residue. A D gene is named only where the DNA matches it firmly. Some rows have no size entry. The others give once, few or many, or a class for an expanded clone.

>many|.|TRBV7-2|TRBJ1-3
CASSLGTPSSGNTIYF
TGTGCCAGCAGCTTAGGGACACCAAGCTCTGGAAACACCATATATTTT
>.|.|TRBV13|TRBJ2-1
CASSLAVSPTIDEQFF
TGTGCCAGCAGCTTAGCGGTTAGCCCTACAATCGATGAGCAGTTCTTC
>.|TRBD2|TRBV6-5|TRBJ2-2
CASSYSRRGGFGELFF
TGTGCCAGCAGTTACTCTCGCCGGGGGGGCTTCGGGGAGCTGTTTTTT
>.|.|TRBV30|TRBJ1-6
CAWSPRDTNSPLHF
TGTGCCTGGAGCCCCAGGGACACAAATTCACCCCTCCACTTT
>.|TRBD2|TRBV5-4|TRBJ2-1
CASSYGTSGEQFF
TGTGCCAGCAGCTACGGGACTAGCGGGGAGCAGTTCTTC
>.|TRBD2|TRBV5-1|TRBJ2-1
CASSLGYSSGRGGYNEQFF
TGCGCCAGCAGCTTGGGGTATTCAAGCGGGAGGGGAGGCTACAATGAGCAGTTCTTC
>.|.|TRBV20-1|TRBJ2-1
CSARVRNEQFF
TGCAGTGCTAGAGTTAGAAATGAGCAGTTCTTC
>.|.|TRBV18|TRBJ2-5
CASSPLRGQETQYF
TGTGCCAGCTCACCGTTAAGGGGTCAAGAGACCCAGTACTTC
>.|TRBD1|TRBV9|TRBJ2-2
CASKTGANTGELFF
TGTGCCAGCAAGACAGGGGCGAACACCGGGGAGCTGTTTTTT
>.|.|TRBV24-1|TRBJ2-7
CATSDFPYSEQYF
TGTGCCACCAGTGATTTCCCTTACAGCGAGCAGTACTTC
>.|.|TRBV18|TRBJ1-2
CASSRATNYGYTF
TGTGCCAGCTCACGGGCGACTAACTATGGCTACACCTTC
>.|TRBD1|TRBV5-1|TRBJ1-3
CASSLGPRDRAGNTIYF
TGCGCCAGCAGCTTAGGCCCGAGGGACAGGGCTGGAAACACCATATATTTT
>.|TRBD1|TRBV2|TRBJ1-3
CASSLLTGAGNTIYF
TGTGCCAGCAGTCTACTGACAGGGGCTGGAAACACCATATATTTT